The subject of this entry is one T cell receptor beta chain. Its antigen remains unknown. This entry is derived from a study of radiotherapy plus CTLA-4 blockade in lung cancer. Study outcomes and limitations: Early blood T cell clone dynamics, with interferon-beta, were reported to best predict response. After radiotherapy and ipilimumab, tumor-derived clones expanded in peripheral blood.

The V gene's germline CDR1 is SGHNT and CDR2 YENEEA. Trimming cost V 4 bases and J 0 bases, with 12 bases left between them. This CDR3 is built from 16 residues. Sequenced by immunoSEQ multiplex PCR; TCRdb stores in-frame clones only, minus some. The data show under 35,000 clones, about 70% seen once. The V and J genes are TRBV11-3 and TRBJ2-2; maybe TRBD2 (6 bases). This TCR came from a human donor with non-small cell lung cancer whose response to radiotherapy plus ipilimumab could not be evaluated. Sequenced material: peripheral blood, taken from a patient treated with radiotherapy plus ipilimumab. The CDR3 bases are TGTGCCAGCAGCTCCGAAGGACTATCGAACACCGGGGAGCTGTTTTTT. Translated: CASSSEGLSNTGELFF.